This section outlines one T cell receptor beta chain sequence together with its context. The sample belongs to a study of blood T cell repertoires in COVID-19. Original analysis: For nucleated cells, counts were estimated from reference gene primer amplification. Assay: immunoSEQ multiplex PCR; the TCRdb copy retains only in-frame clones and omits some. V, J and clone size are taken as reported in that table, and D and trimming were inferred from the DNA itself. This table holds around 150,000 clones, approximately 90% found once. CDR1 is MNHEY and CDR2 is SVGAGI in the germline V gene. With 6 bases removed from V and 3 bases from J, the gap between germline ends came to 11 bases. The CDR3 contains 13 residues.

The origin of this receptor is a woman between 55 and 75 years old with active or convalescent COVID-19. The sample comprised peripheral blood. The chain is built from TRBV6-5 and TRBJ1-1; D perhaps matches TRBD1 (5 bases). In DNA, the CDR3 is TGTGCCAGCAGCCAAACAGGTTACACTGAAGCTTTCTTT. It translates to CASSQTGYTEAFF.